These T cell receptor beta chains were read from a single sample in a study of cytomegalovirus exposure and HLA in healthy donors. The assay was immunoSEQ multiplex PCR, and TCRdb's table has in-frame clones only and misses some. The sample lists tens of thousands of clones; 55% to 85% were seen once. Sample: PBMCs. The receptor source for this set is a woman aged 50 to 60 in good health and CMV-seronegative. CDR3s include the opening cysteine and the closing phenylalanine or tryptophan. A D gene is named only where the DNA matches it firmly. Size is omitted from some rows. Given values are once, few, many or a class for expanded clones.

TGTGCCAGCAACGTAGCGGGGGGGCCCTCCTACGAGCAGTACTTC,CASNVAGGPSYEQYF,TRBV7-8,NA,TRBD2,TRBJ2-7
TGTGCCAGCAGTGACCCAGGACAGGGGGGAGAGACCCAGTACTTC,CASSDPGQGGETQYF,TRBV28,NA,TRBD1,TRBJ2-5
TGTGCCAGCAGCCCGGGGTCAGGGGGCGAAGAGACCCAGTACTTC,CASSPGSGGEETQYF,TRBV11-2,NA,TRBD1,TRBJ2-5
TGTGCCAGCACGGGACAGGGGGACGTCCTGACTTTC,CASTGQGDVLTF,TRBV25-1,NA,TRBD1,TRBJ2-6
TGTGCCAGCAGTGAAGTCGGACAGGCTACTCAGCATTTT,CASSEVGQATQHF,TRBV2,NA,TRBD1,TRBJ1-5
TGTGCCTGGAGTGGACAGGGGCTGAGCAATCAGCCCCAGCATTTT,CAWSGQGLSNQPQHF,TRBV30,NA,TRBD1,TRBJ1-5
TGCGCCAGTCAGGGGGAAACAGATACGCAGTATTTT,CASQGETDTQYF,TRBV4-1,NA,TRBD1,TRBJ2-3
TGTGCCAGCAGCCAAACAGGGGGCTTTGGTGAAAAACTGTTTTTT,CASSQTGGFGEKLFF,TRBV7-3,NA,TRBD1,TRBJ1-4
TGTGCCACCAGCAGAGGAGCGGGGGGCGGGTATGGCTACACCTTC,CATSRGAGGGYGYTF,TRBV15,NA,NA,TRBJ1-2
TGTGCCAGCAGTTTACCTGCGTTTTATGGTACAGATACGCAGTATTTT,CASSLPAFYGTDTQYF,TRBV28,once,NA,TRBJ2-3